These T cell receptor beta chains were read from a single sample in a study of blood T cell repertoires in COVID-19. TCRdb keeps only in-frame clones here, not all; method: immunoSEQ multiplex PCR. The repertoire holds about 400,000 clones, approximately 89% seen once, with 1.9% in the top ten. Sequenced: PBMCs or T cells enriched from blood (not recorded which). These receptors were taken from a man between 40 and 49 years old in a cohort exposed to, infected with or recovered from COVID-19 (not recorded which). Each CDR3 is given without its conserved first and last residue. Each record gives: V gene, clone size, J gene, CDR3 protein. Where a row states a size, it is once, few, many or the class of an expanded clone; other rows omit it.

>TRBV6-5|once|TRBJ2-7
ASRTGAYEQY
>TRBV7-9|once|TRBJ1-2
ASSRRDRVYGYT
>TRBV12-3/TRBV12-4|.|TRBJ1-1
ASSLRDTAF
>TRBV28|once|TRBJ2-7
ASSSTGGIGKQY
>TRBV6-6|.|TRBJ2-2
AAGGGNTGELF
>TRBV19|.|TRBJ2-3
ASSGVRTDTQY
>TRBV28|.|TRBJ1-5
ASSSQGGRQPQH
>TRBV6-5|.|TRBJ1-1
ASSYGVGGVAEAF
>TRBV5-1|.|TRBJ1-6
ASSGVTSRGDSPLH
>TRBV7-9|.|TRBJ1-2
ASSLGASDGYT
>TRBV5-6|once|TRBJ2-5
ASSAPLQLVKVETQY
>TRBV27|.|TRBJ1-6
ASSLDNSPLH
>TRBV27|.|TRBJ2-3
ASRDRGLADTQY
>TRBV6-6|.|TRBJ2-7
ASSGRVDEQY
>TRBV29-1|.|TRBJ1-2
SVEDSRGGYT
>TRBV3-1/TRBV3-2|.|TRBJ1-6
ASSQAGQGSSPLH
>TRBV25-1|few|TRBJ2-5
ASSEYSTGREETQY
>TRBV7-3|.|TRBJ2-3
ASSAGQGPTDTQY
>TRBV7-2|.|TRBJ1-4
ASRRSAGQYNEKLF
>TRBV30|.|TRBJ1-5
AWSVGGAHHQPQH
>TRBV20-1|.|TRBJ1-4
SASGREVDRGNEKLF
>TRBV5-1|.|TRBJ2-7
ASSKTSGSVYEQY
>TRBV18|few|TRBJ2-3
ASSPGQRSTDTQY
>TRBV30|.|TRBJ2-6
AWSRTGTGANVLT
>TRBV21-1|.|TRBJ1-1
ASSARQAMNTEAF
>TRBV10-3|few|TRBJ2-3
ATLNTEGDTQY
>TRBV18|.|TRBJ1-1
ASSRTGTPEAF
>TRBV2|.|TRBJ1-2
ASSEVAFNYGYT
>TRBV2|.|TRBJ1-5
ASGDSRNQPQH
>TRBV28|.|TRBJ1-5
ASSPGDRGLQPQH
>TRBV5-1|.|TRBJ2-3
ASSLGLGPRITDTQY
>TRBV7-2|.|TRBJ1-6
ASSFSAGQWNSPLH
>TRBV10-3|.|TRBJ1-6
AISESRGQALH
>TRBV12-5|.|TRBJ2-2
ASGFIPRRTSGSRSGELF
>TRBV19|.|TRBJ1-5
ASKGKLNQPQH
>TRBV27|.|TRBJ2-2
ASSLWGGGLTGELF
>TRBV5-5|.|TRBJ2-7
ASRTGLLSSYEQY
>TRBV23-1|.|TRBJ1-2
ASTYRGDNYGYT
>TRBV11-2|.|TRBJ2-3
ASSPRGRGSTDTQY
>TRBV10-3|.|TRBJ1-1
AITSTGGPTEAF
>TRBV7-9|.|TRBJ1-5
ASSRGFGDRNQPQH
>TRBV5-1|.|TRBJ2-5
ASSLAGGDETQY
>TRBV5-4|.|TRBJ1-2
ASSLVQGRGYT
>TRBV2|.|TRBJ2-5
ASAAGAGGVETQY
>TRBV7-2|.|TRBJ2-3
ASSLGGGRTDTQY
>TRBV5-1|.|TRBJ1-1
ASSLTLQGMNTEAF
>TRBV30|.|TRBJ2-3
AWSVSSPTDTQY
>TRBV2|.|TRBJ2-5
ASSPRGSGAQETQY
>TRBV28|.|TRBJ1-2
ASSPGGGYGYT
>TRBV11-2|once|TRBJ1-4
ASSPGQGQGSEKLF
>TRBV30|.|TRBJ1-2
AWSKGPGNYGYT
>TRBV19|.|TRBJ1-2
ASTRTASYGYT
>TRBV5-4|.|TRBJ1-2
ASSLNLNGYT